The 19 T cell receptor beta chains listed next were all sequenced from one sample in a study of response to subunit inactivated influenza vaccine. TCRdb recomputed calls from the RT-PCR reads with MiXCR, one row per CDR3 protein. The table has about 530,000 distinct CDR3 sequences, around 11% seen once; the top ten hold roughly a tenth. Here the sequenced sample was PBMCs from blood, taken on the day of vaccination. The source is a middle-aged man who received an inactivated influenza vaccine.

This sequence joins TRBV5-6 and TRBJ2-3, with TRBD2 identical over 9 bases. The CDR3 covers 14 residues. CDR1 and CDR2 (germline): SGHDT, YYEEEE. J lost 4 bases, V lost 4 bases, and 4 bases had no gene match. CDR3 coding DNA: TGTGCCAGCAGCACCGGGACTAGCTCAGATACGCAGTATTTT. Residues: CASSTGTSSDTQYF. Full variable domain (missing parts from reference TRBV5-6 and TRBJ2-3): DAGVTQSPTHLIKTRGQQVTLRCSPKSGHDTVSWYQQALGQGPQFIFQYYEEEERQRGNFPDRFSGHQFPNYSSELNVNALLLGDSALYLCASSTGTSSDTQYFGPGTRLTVL.

The chain employs TRBV12-3 or TRBV12-4 and TRBJ1-4, with 10 bases aligning to TRBD1. The CDR3 extends over 16 amino acids. Trimming at V came to 6 bases and at J to 4 bases, leaving 8 bases not matched to a gene. The CDR3 DNA is TGTGCCAGCAGCCCGACAGGGGGCAAGGGTAATGAAAAACTGTTTTTT. The encoded protein is CASSPTGGKGNEKLFF.

This clonotype was recorded many times. The V and J genes are TRBV10-3 and TRBJ1-5; 8 nucleotides agree with TRBD1. This CDR3 comprises 16 residues. Trimming at V came to 0 bases and at J to 11 bases, leaving 12 bases not matched to a gene. The germline V gene has CDR1 ENHRY and CDR2 SYGVKD. The CDR3 reads CAISESLGQGATAQHF. Written as DNA, the CDR3 is TGTGCCATCAGTGAGTCGTTGGGCCAGGGGGCTACGGCCCAGCATTTT.

The chain links TRBV20-1 to TRBJ2-7, with D maybe TRBD1 (6 bases). This CDR3 spans 14 amino acids. Germline CDR1 DFQATT, CDR2 SNEGSKA (reference sequence). Trimming took off 4 bases at V and 0 bases at J, with 13 bases between the two ends. The CDR3 sequence: CSAKPGHVSYEQYF. In nucleotides, the CDR3 is TGCAGTGCTAAACCGGGACACGTCTCCTACGAGCAGTACTTC.

The V and J genes are TRBV29-1 and TRBJ2-5; TRBD2 might be the D (6 bases). V gave up 6 bases and J gave up 4 bases, with 15 bases separating them. In germline, CDR1 is SQVTM, CDR2 ANQGSEA. This CDR3 contains 13 residues. The CDR3 nucleotides are TGCAGCGTACGGGGGAGAGTAGCAGAGACCCAGTACTTC. Protein sequence: CSVRGRVAETQYF.

In its sample, this clonotype was seen a few times. The chain links TRBV6-2 or TRBV6-3 to TRBJ2-1, with TRBD2 matching over 9 bases. Unmatched junction bases numbered 6, after V lost 0 bases and J lost 3 bases. CDR1 and CDR2 (germline): MNHEY, SVGEGT. The CDR3 loop spans 17 amino acids. CDR3 coding DNA: TGTGCCAGCAGTTACTCGATGACTAGCGGAAACTACAATGAGCAGTTCTTC. Translated: CASSYSMTSGNYNEQFF.

This clonotype was counted ten times or more. The V gene is TRBV20-1, the J gene TRBJ2-3; 11 nucleotides match TRBD2. Germline loops: CDR1 DFQATT, CDR2 SNEGSKA (reference sequence). The CDR3 is made up of 16 amino acids. The V and J ends lost 3 bases and 2 bases, in that order; junction bases with no gene match: 7. DNA for the CDR3: TGCAGTGCTAGGGGCACTAGCGGGGGCATCACAGATACGCAGTATTTT. Its protein is CSARGTSGGITDTQYF.

This clonotype showed up many times. Here the CDR3 DNA reads TGCAGTGCTAGAGACGGTTCTAGCACAGATACGCAGTATTTT. Protein product: CSARDGSSTDTQYF. J is TRBJ2-3 and V is TRBV20-1; D not certain. V lost 0 bases and J 0 bases, leaving 7 bases between the germline ends. Germline V CDR1 and CDR2: DFQATT, SNEGSKA (reference sequence). This CDR3 is 14 amino acids long.

At least ten counts were recorded for this clonotype. The V gene is TRBV10-3, the J gene TRBJ1-5; D is perhaps TRBD1 (5 bases). The CDR3 has 14 amino acids. The ends were cut back, 0 bases at V and 2 bases at J, with 5 bases in the middle. From germline, CDR1 is ENHRY and CDR2 SYGVKD. CDR3 amino acids: CAISESGGNQPQHF. CDR3 DNA sequence: TGTGCCATCAGTGAGTCAGGGGGCAATCAGCCCCAGCATTTT.

This clonotype has a handful of counts. The chain carries TRBV29-1 and TRBJ2-1; TRBD1 is a possible D gene (6 bases). CDR3 length: 15 amino acids. The V end was cut by 4 bases, the J end by 7 bases, with 20 bases between. Per germline, CDR1 SQVTM and CDR2 ANQGSEA. This CDR3 reads CSVVGHRRRPNEQFF. The CDR3 DNA reads as TGCAGCGTTGTGGGACACAGGAGACGACCGAATGAGCAGTTCTTC.

This clonotype was picked up many times. The chain links TRBV12-3 or TRBV12-4 to TRBJ2-7, with TRBD2 matching 13 bases. The CDR3 runs 16 residues. J gave up 2 bases and V 5 bases, and 6 bases lay outside the gene matches. Written as DNA, the CDR3 is TGTGCCAGCAGTGACCTCGGGACTAGCGGGGCCTACGAGCAGTACTTC. Translation: CASSDLGTSGAYEQYF.

This clonotype was observed a handful of times. The rearrangement uses TRBV27 and TRBJ2-1; 11 bases agree with TRBD2. V trimming: 6 bases; J trimming: 1 base; junction bases outside the gene matches: 5. This CDR3 spans 16 amino acids. Germline-derived CDR1 and CDR2 are MNHEY and SMNVEV (reference sequence). CDR3 coding DNA: TGTGCCAGCAGCCCTCGACTAGCGGGATCCTACAATGAGCAGTTCTTC. This gives the protein CASSPRLAGSYNEQFF.

This clonotype was found many times. The V gene is TRBV12-3 or TRBV12-4, the J gene TRBJ1-2, with D uncertain. This CDR3 is built from 16 residues. Trimming took off 7 bases at V and 4 bases at J, with 22 bases between the two ends. CDR3 in DNA: TGTGCCAGCAATCCTCCAGACCGAGATAACGGCTATGGCTACACCTTC. This sequence encodes CASNPPDRDNGYGYTF.

This clonotype was seen many times. The chain combines TRBV28 with TRBJ2-7, with D perhaps matching TRBD1 (6 bases). The CDR3 totals 14 residues. V was trimmed by 3 bases and J by 4 bases, leaving 13 bases between them. Germline lookup yields CDR1 MDHEN and CDR2 SYDVKM. CDR3 protein: CASSFGQSGYEQYF. The CDR3 DNA reads TGTGCCAGCAGTTTCGGACAGTCGGGATACGAGCAGTACTTC.

This clonotype has only a few counts. The chain uses TRBV6-5 and TRBJ1-2, with D hard to call. With 0 bases removed from V and 3 bases from J, the gap between germline ends came to 8 bases. The CDR3 extends over 14 amino acids. Germline CDR1 reads MNHEY; CDR2 reads SVGAGI. CDR3 residues: CASSYSGLHYGYTF. The CDR3 coding sequence is TGTGCCAGCAGTTACTCAGGCCTCCACTATGGCTACACCTTC.

The chain links TRBV28 to TRBJ2-7, with 12 bases identical to TRBD2. V lost 5 bases, J lost 2 bases, and 13 bases stayed unmatched. Germline CDR1 reads MDHEN; CDR2 reads SYDVKM. The CDR3 consists of 18 residues. CDR3 loop: CASSPPGLAGGSPYEQYF. CDR3 bases: TGTGCCAGCAGTCCTCCGGGACTAGCGGGCGGGAGCCCCTACGAGCAGTACTTC.

This clonotype has more than one count but fewer than ten. The chain has TRBV20-1 and TRBJ1-1, with 7 positions matching TRBD1. Germline V lookup: CDR1 DFQATT, CDR2 SNEGSKA (reference sequence). The CDR3 totals 14 residues. Trimming took 8 bases from V and 5 from J; bases not matched to a gene: 14. This chain's CDR3 is CSSLPQGRTTEAFF. CDR3 DNA sequence: TGCAGTTCACTTCCACAGGGGAGAACGACTGAAGCTTTCTTT.

This clonotype was found many times. The chain employs TRBV27 and TRBJ2-1; no clear D. The V end was cut by 2 bases, the J end by 0 bases, with 11 bases between. This CDR3 has 16 amino acids. In germline, CDR1 is MNHEY, CDR2 SMNVEV (reference sequence). The CDR3 reads CASSLLSRSSYNEQFF. As DNA, the CDR3 is TGTGCCAGCAGTTTACTATCCAGAAGCTCCTACAATGAGCAGTTCTTC.

This clonotype was counted at least ten times. V and J are TRBV10-2 and TRBJ1-2; 11 nucleotides line up with TRBD1. Unmatched junction bases numbered 2, after V lost 5 bases and J lost 3 bases. The CDR3 runs 14 residues. CDR1 and CDR2 (germline): WSHSY, SAAADI. CDR3 loop: CASSRTGGDYGYTF. The CDR3 coding sequence is TGCGCCAGCAGTCGGACAGGGGGCGACTATGGCTACACCTTC.